The 17 T cell receptor beta chains below all came from one sample that was sequenced in a study of T cells in women clearing cervical HPV infection. This table comes from immunoSEQ multiplex PCR, and its TCRdb copy is limited to in-frame clones, with some not included. This sample's clone table lists 20,000 to 25,000 clones. Sequencing was performed on blood buffy coat. These receptors all come from a woman aged 18 to 75 with a cervical HPV16 infection that either progressed to CIN3+ or cleared (not recorded which).

As regards this clone: The CDR3 goes on 3 residues after the read ends, and that part is filled in from the germline J gene. In the same sample, other DNA sequences code for this CDR3. The chain has TRBV11-2 and TRBJ1-6; unclear D gene. The length of the CDR3 is 15 residues. Germline-derived CDR1 and CDR2 are SGHAT and FQNNGV. The V and J ends lost 7 bases and 6 bases respectively, with 16 bases between them. The chain's CDR3 is CASTYSSRINSPLHF. Partial CDR3 DNA: TGTGCCAGCACCTATTCTTCGCGGATTAATTCACCC.

The CDR3 protein is CASSPNPGSGANVLTF. The part of the CDR3 DNA that was read is TGTGCCAGCAGTCCCAACCCAGGCTCTGGGGCCAACGTC. The chain is built from TRBV7-3 and TRBJ2-6; no definite D call. The read ends 3 residues shy of where the CDR3 ends; the end is completed using the germline J gene. The ends were cut back, 6 bases at V and 0 bases at J, with 12 bases in the middle. In germline, CDR1 is SGHTA, CDR2 FQGTGA. This CDR3 is built from 16 residues.

About this clone: Read data end 3 residues before the CDR3 end; the end is taken from the germline J gene. This chain connects TRBV5-1 to TRBJ1-6; D not resolved. Germline CDR1 reads SGHRS; CDR2 reads YFSETQ. This CDR3 has 16 residues. The V end lost 0 bases, the J end lost 9 bases, and 16 bases lay between the germline ends. The CDR3 DNA, read in part, is TGCGCCAGCAGCTTGGACGTCACAAAAACCAGTTCACCC. Protein product: CASSLDVTKTSSP. The full CDR3 protein reads CASSLDVTKTSSPLHF.

For this clone: The CDR3 end falls 3 residues outside the read, so it is completed with the germline J gene. The rearrangement links TRBV18 to TRBJ2-3; D unclear. Germline CDR1 KGHSH, CDR2 LQKENI. With 3 bases removed from V and 5 bases from J, the gap between germline ends came to 6 bases. The CDR3 length is 12 residues. The CDR3 protein is CASSPPGDTQYF. The part of the CDR3 DNA that was read is TGTGCCAGCTCACCTCCAGGAGATACG.

In regard to this clone: The read halts 3 residues ahead of the CDR3 end, with the missing end drawn from the germline J gene. The chain couples TRBV6-2 or TRBV6-3 to TRBJ2-3; 8 positions agree with TRBD1. With V trimmed by 0 bases and J by 2 bases, 4 bases remained unmatched. The CDR3 loop spans 16 amino acids. From germline, CDR1 is MNHEY and CDR2 SVGEGT. The DNA read from the CDR3 is TGTGCCAGCAGTTACTCCCAGGACAGGGCCACAGATACG. As protein: CASSYSQDRATDT. The whole CDR3 protein reads CASSYSQDRATDTQYF.

Note on this clone: Coverage ceases 3 residues before the CDR3 finishes, and the germline J gene fills in the end. This chain uses TRBV20-1 with TRBJ1-2; D gene ambiguous. V was pared by 0 bases and J by 7 bases, with 18 bases between. CDR1 is DFQATT and CDR2 is SNEGSKA in the germline V gene (reference sequence). The CDR3 runs 15 residues. CDR3 sequence: CSARDSATQTGGYTF. Incomplete CDR3 DNA: TGCAGTGCTAGAGATAGCGCAACACAGACTGGTGGC.

Concerning this clone itself: From the germline J gene comes the end of the CDR3, since the read stops 3 residues before it. This chain connects TRBV11-3 to TRBJ2-3, with D maybe TRBD1 (5 bases). The CDR3 consists of 13 residues. Trimming left V 3 bases short and J 4 bases short, with 8 bases between. CDR1 is SGHNT, CDR2 YENEEA, per germline. CDR3 DNA (partial): TGTGCCAGCAGCTTTGGGGCCGCAGATACG. It translates to CASSFGAADT. The complete CDR3 sequence is CASSFGAADTQYF.

As regards this clone: The read stops 3 residues short of the end of the CDR3; the missing end is completed from the germline J gene. The rearrangement uses TRBV11-3 and TRBJ1-1, with a weak D call TRBD1 (5 bases). The CDR3 consists of 15 residues. CDR1 is SGHNT, CDR2 YENEEA, per germline. Trimming pared 0 bases from V and 4 bases from J, leaving 12 bases between. CDR3 bases read: TGTGCCAGCAGCTTAGATCCGGCAAGGGGCACTGAA. It yields the protein CASSLDPARGTE. The CDR3 as a whole reads CASSLDPARGTEAFF.

To note about this clone: Coverage ceases 3 residues before the CDR3 finishes, and the germline J gene fills in the end. This chain uses TRBV20-1 with TRBJ2-7; TRBD2 agrees at 7 bases. CDR1 DFQATT and CDR2 SNEGSKA come from the germline V gene (reference sequence). With 0 bases clipped from V and 3 bases from J, the junction kept 14 bases outside the gene matches. This CDR3 has 17 amino acids. The sequenced part of the CDR3 DNA is TGCAGTGCTAGAGACCAGGCGATAGCGGGCCCCGTCTACGAG. Translating gives CSARDQAIAGPVYE. In full, the CDR3 is CSARDQAIAGPVYEQYF.

As to this clone: The read gets to within 3 residues of the CDR3 end, and the germline J gene fills in the rest. The V call is TRBV5-1, the J call TRBJ1-4, with 9 bases matching TRBD1. With 0 bases clipped from V and 8 bases from J, the junction kept 2 bases outside the gene matches. The CDR3 extends over 14 amino acids. Per germline, CDR1 SGHRS and CDR2 YFSETQ. The CDR3 bases that were read are TGCGCCAGCAGCTTGGGACAGGGGGAAGAAAAA. As protein: CASSLGQGEEK. The CDR3 as a whole reads CASSLGQGEEKLFF. The whole variable domain, filled in from reference TRBV5-1 and TRBJ1-4, reads KAGVTQTPRYLIKTRGQQVTLSCSPISGHRSVSWYQQTPGQGLQFLFEYFSETQRNKGNFPGRFSGRQFSNSRSEMNVSTLELGDSALYLCASSLGQGEEKLFFGSGTQLSVL.

A word on this clone: The CDR3 end is not reached by the read, which stops 3 residues before it; the germline J gene fills it in. J is TRBJ2-7 and V is TRBV7-6; 10 bases are a match to TRBD2. CDR3 length: 15 amino acids. V dropped 5 bases and J dropped 2; count of bases not matched to a gene: 6. Germline V gene data show CDR1 as SGHVS and CDR2 as FNYEAQ. CDR3 bases read: TGTGCCAGCAGCCCCCAGCGGGAGGGAACCTACGAG. Its protein product is CASSPQREGTYE. In full, the CDR3 is CASSPQREGTYEQYF.

CDR3 sequence: CSAREDRDNSPLHF. Incomplete CDR3 DNA: TGCAGTGCTAGAGAGGACAGGGATAATTCACCC. V is TRBV20-1 and J is TRBJ1-6, with TRBD1 identical over 8 bases. Sequencing ends 3 residues short of the CDR3 end; the germline J gene provides the rest. The CDR3 spans 14 residues. The V and J ends lost 0 bases and 5 bases, in that order; junction bases with no gene match: 0. Germline V gene sequence: CDR1 DFQATT, CDR2 SNEGSKA (reference sequence).

Notes on this clone: The DNA ends 3 residues before the CDR3 does, and the rest of the CDR3 is filled in from the germline J gene. V gene TRBV2 combines with J gene TRBJ1-5; TRBD1 might be the D (6 bases). CDR1 is SNHLY, CDR2 FYNNEI, per germline. The V gene lost 7 bases and the J gene lost 6 bases, with 13 bases spanning the gap. This CDR3 region has 13 residues. Partial CDR3 DNA: TGTGCCAGCAAGGGGGACGTCGGTCAGCCC. Its protein product is CASKGDVGQP. The full CDR3 is CASKGDVGQPQHF.

As concerns this clone: The read stops 3 residues short of the end of the CDR3; the missing end is completed from the germline J gene. The chain uses TRBV20-1 and TRBJ2-7; possibly TRBD1 for D (5 bases). V was cut by 1 base and J by 3 bases, with 13 bases left in between. Germline CDR1 and CDR2: DFQATT and SNEGSKA (reference sequence). The CDR3 has 14 amino acids. This chain's CDR3 is CSARVLGENYEQYF. The DNA read from the CDR3 is TGCAGTGCTAGAGTTTTAGGGGAAAACTACGAG.

Turning to this clone: The CDR3 end is not reached by the read, which stops 3 residues before it; the germline J gene fills it in. The rearrangement uses TRBV6-4 and TRBJ2-5; D possibly corresponds to TRBD2 (5 bases). The CDR3 is made up of 13 amino acids. The germline gives CDR1 MRHNA, CDR2 SNTAGT. V lost 4 bases, J lost 4 bases, and 10 bases lay in between. The CDR3 is CASSVERGETQYF. Partial CDR3 DNA: TGTGCCAGCAGTGTGGAACGGGGAGAGACC.

About this clone: From the germline J gene comes the end of the CDR3, since the read stops 3 residues before it. J is TRBJ1-2 and V is TRBV7-9, with TRBD1 as a possible D gene (6 bases). The germline V gene has CDR1 SEHNR and CDR2 FQNEAQ (reference sequence). The CDR3 totals 13 residues. Partial CDR3 DNA: TGTGCCAGCAGCAATGCAGAGGGGGACGGC. It codes for CASSNAEGDG. The entire CDR3 sequence reads CASSNAEGDGYTF.

The sequenced CDR3 bases are TGCGCCAGCAGAGTAGAGTACACCGGGGAG. This encodes CASRVEYTGE. The whole CDR3 region reads CASRVEYTGELFF. This chain uses TRBV5-1 with TRBJ2-2; D unclear. From the germline J gene comes the end of the CDR3, since the read stops 3 residues before it. Germline V gives CDR1 SGHRS, CDR2 YFSETQ. The CDR3 is 13 amino acids. V gave up 5 bases and J gave up 3 bases, with 8 bases separating them.